These T cell receptor beta chains were read from a single sample in a study of shared clonotypes between healthy human individuals. TCRdb's copy holds only in-frame clones and misses some; the assay was immunoSEQ multiplex PCR. The sample shows more than 550,000 clones, 55% to 75% of them seen only once. The sequencing sample was made of memory CD4+ T cells sorted from blood. Receptors originate from a woman in her 30s in good health. CDR3s include the opening cysteine and the closing phenylalanine or tryptophan. D genes are given only for firm matches. Expanded clones are given a class, and other clones once, few, many or no size at all.

>-|TRBJ2-1|TRBV19|-
TGTGCCAGTTCCCGGGACTCGAGCTCCTACAATGAGCAGTTCTTC
CASSRDSSSYNEQFF
>-|TRBJ2-7|TRBV29-1|-
TGCAGCGTAGTCCCGCCAAGTCGCGAGCAGTACTTC
CSVVPPSREQYF
>once|TRBJ1-1|TRBV5-6|TRBD1
TGTGCCAGCAGCTTGGCCCTCAGGGGGACTGAAGCTTTCTTT
CASSLALRGTEAFF
>-|TRBJ2-2|TRBV5-1|-
TGCGCCAGCAGCCATGGATACGAGGGGAACACCGGGGAGCTGTTTTTT
CASSHGYEGNTGELFF
>few|TRBJ2-2|TRBV15|-
TGTGCCACCAGCTCAGAGACGAGGGGCGGCGGGGAGCTGTTTTTT
CATSSETRGGGELFF
>-|TRBJ2-7|TRBV19|TRBD2
TGTGCCAGTAGTCAAAGGACTAGCGTCTCCTACGAGCAGTACTTC
CASSQRTSVSYEQYF
>-|TRBJ1-2|TRBV7-2|-
TGTGCCAGCAGCCCCCAATTGGCAGGGACTTATAACTATGGCTACACCTTC
CASSPQLAGTYNYGYTF
>many|TRBJ1-2|TRBV30|TRBD1
TGTGCCTGGAGGGCGACAGGGGGCGCGGGTGGCTACACCTTC
CAWRATGGAGGYTF
>many|TRBJ1-6|TRBV11-1|TRBD1
TGTGCCAGCAGCCCCCGGACAGGGAGCGGCTCACCCCTCCACTTT
CASSPRTGSGSPLHF
>-|TRBJ2-7|TRBV28|-
TGTGCCAGCAGTCCGTCCGAGCAGCATTACGAGCAGTACTTC
CASSPSEQHYEQYF
>few|TRBJ2-1|TRBV5-1|TRBD2
TGCGCCAGCAGCTTACGGACTAGCGGCCGGGATGAGCAGTTCTTC
CASSLRTSGRDEQFF
>-|TRBJ2-1|TRBV2|TRBD2
TGTGCCAGCAGTGGAATTAGCGGGAGGTTCGGTGAGCAGTTCTTC
CASSGISGRFGEQFF
>-|TRBJ2-6|TRBV4-1|TRBD1
TGCGCCAGCAGCTTACAGGGGGGGGCCAACGTCCTGACTTTC
CASSLQGGANVLTF
>few|TRBJ2-5|TRBV25-1|-
TGTGCCAGCAGTGGGGCCCAGGAGACCCAGTACTTC
CASSGAQETQYF
>-|TRBJ1-2|TRBV11-1|TRBD1
TGTGCCAGCAGCTTGCAGGGGGCAGGAGATGGCTACACCTTC
CASSLQGAGDGYTF
>-|TRBJ1-1|TRBV28|-
TGTGCCAGCAGTTCGAGGTGGGCAGGCCTAGGGAACACTGAAGCTTTCTTT
CASSSRWAGLGNTEAFF
>once|TRBJ2-3|TRBV27|-
TGTGCCAGCAGTTTATCGTGGGCAGATACGCAGTATTTT
CASSLSWADTQYF
>-|TRBJ1-1|TRBV5-6|-
TGTGCCAGCAGCTTGGCCGCCTCCCACGGCACTGAAGCTTTCTTT
CASSLAASHGTEAFF
>-|TRBJ2-7|TRBV28|-
TGTGCCAGCAGTTTATTTTATACTGGACCAACCTACGAGCAGTACTTC
CASSLFYTGPTYEQYF
>-|TRBJ2-1|TRBV27|-
TGTGCCAGCAGAACCTCATACAATGAGCAGTTCTTC
CASRTSYNEQFF
>once|TRBJ2-7|TRBV5-1|TRBD1
TGCGCCAGCAGCTTGGAACCGGGACAGGGACAGTACGAGCAGTACTTC
CASSLEPGQGQYEQYF
>-|TRBJ2-7|TRBV7-3|TRBD1
TGTGCCAGCAGCTTATTTTTCGGGACAGGGTCATCGCGCGAGCAGTACTTC
CASSLFFGTGSSREQYF
>-|TRBJ2-3|TRBV5-4|-
TGTGCCAGCAGCTGGGGGACCGGCACAGATACGCAGTATTTT
CASSWGTGTDTQYF
>-|TRBJ2-7|TRBV11-2|TRBD2
TGTGCCAGCAGCTTAGACCCTAGCGGCTACGAGCAGTACTTC
CASSLDPSGYEQYF
>-|TRBJ2-7|TRBV5-1|-
TGCGCCAGCAGCTTTAGCGGAAATTCCTACGAGCAGTACTTC
CASSFSGNSYEQYF
>-|TRBJ2-2|TRBV29-1|TRBD1
TGCAGCGTTGTTTCCGGACAGGGCTTCACCGGGGAGCTGTTTTTT
CSVVSGQGFTGELFF
>-|TRBJ2-5|TRBV27|TRBD1
TGTGCCAGCAGTTTAAGGCAGGGGGCGACCCAGTACTTC
CASSLRQGATQYF
>-|TRBJ2-2|TRBV7-8|-
TGTGCCAGCAGCTTAATGACCCAAGTGGGGGAGCTGTTTTTT
CASSLMTQVGELFF
>-|TRBJ2-3|TRBV28|TRBD2
TGTGCCAGCAGTGCTGGCGCGCTAGCGGGAGGGCTGACAGATACGCAGTATTTT
CASSAGALAGGLTDTQYF
>-|TRBJ2-7|TRBV15|-
TGTGCCACCAGCAGAGATCGGGGCCCATTCGAGGAGCAGTACTTC
CATSRDRGPFEEQYF
>-|TRBJ2-1|TRBV6-5|-
TGTGCCAGCAGTTACGTGGTAGCAGTCTACAATGAGCAGTTCTTC
CASSYVVAVYNEQFF
>-|TRBJ1-2|TRBV7-9|-
TGTGCCAGCAGCTTAGCCTCATATGGTGATGGCTACACCTTC
CASSLASYGDGYTF
>-|TRBJ2-4|TRBV19|TRBD2
TGTGCCAGTAGTATCCCGGGAGGGGAAAACATTCAGTACTTC
CASSIPGGENIQYF
>-|TRBJ2-7|TRBV18|-
TGTGCCAGCGCGCACGACAGGAAGTCCTACGAGCAGTACTTC
CASAHDRKSYEQYF
>-|TRBJ1-4|TRBV28|-
TGTGCCTTGAGGGCGGGTAATGAAAAACTGTTTTTT
CALRAGNEKLFF
>many|TRBJ2-3|TRBV27|-
TGTGCCAGCAGAAGTAGGGGGCAGGGGGGTACGCAGTATTTT
CASRSRGQGGTQYF
>-|TRBJ2-5|TRBV25-1|-
TGTGCCAGCCGCCCGACGGGATATGAGACCCAGTACTTC
CASRPTGYETQYF
>-|TRBJ2-2|TRBV30|-
TGTGCCTGGAGTGTGTATCAATCAGCGGGGGAGCTGTTTTTT
CAWSVYQSAGELFF
>few|TRBJ2-1|TRBV11-2|-
TGTGCCAGCAGCTTAGCGATCGGGGTTGAGCAGTTCTTC
CASSLAIGVEQFF
>-|TRBJ2-5|TRBV11-1|-
TGTGCCAGCAGTACAGGACACAGGGCCCCAAACCAAGAGACCCAGTACTTC
CASSTGHRAPNQETQYF
>-|TRBJ2-7|TRBV5-1|TRBD2
TGCGCCAGCAGCTTTGATGGCGCGGGAGGCGGGTACGAGCAGTACTTC
CASSFDGAGGGYEQYF
>-|TRBJ2-1|TRBV13|-
TGTGCCAGCAGGACAACAGGAGGGCCAGGGGATGAGCAGTTCTTC
CASRTTGGPGDEQFF
>-|TRBJ2-1|TRBV7-6|TRBD1
TGTGCCAGCAGCTTGCGGACAGGGGGTCATGGTGAGCAGTTCTTC
CASSLRTGGHGEQFF
>few|TRBJ2-1|TRBV5-4|-
TGTGCCAGCAGCCCGGGACTGGGGGTTTCGCAGTTCTTC
CASSPGLGVSQFF